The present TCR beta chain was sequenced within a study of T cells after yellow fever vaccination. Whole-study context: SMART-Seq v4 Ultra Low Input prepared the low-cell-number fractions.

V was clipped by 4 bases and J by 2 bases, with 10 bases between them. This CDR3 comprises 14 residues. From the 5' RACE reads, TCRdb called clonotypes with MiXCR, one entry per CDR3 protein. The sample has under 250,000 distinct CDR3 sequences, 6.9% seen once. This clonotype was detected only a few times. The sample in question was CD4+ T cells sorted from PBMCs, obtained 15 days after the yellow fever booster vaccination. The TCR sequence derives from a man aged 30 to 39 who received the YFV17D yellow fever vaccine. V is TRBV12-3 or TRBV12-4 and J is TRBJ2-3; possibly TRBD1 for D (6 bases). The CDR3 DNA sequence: TGTGCCAGCAGTTCGGACAGTAACACAGATACGCAGTATTTT. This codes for CASSSDSNTDTQYF.